The rows below give T cell receptor beta chains drawn from one sample of a study of shared clonotypes between healthy human individuals. The repertoire was sequenced with immunoSEQ multiplex PCR; TCRdb's copy has only in-frame clones and lacks some. The sample consists of about 2.1 million clones, about 93% of them appearing once. The sample was naive CD8+ T cells from PBMCs. The receptors here all came from a man aged 18 to 29 in good health. Some clones in this sample may be carry-over from other donors' samples. CDR3s include the opening cysteine and the closing phenylalanine or tryptophan. D genes are given only for firm matches. Clone size is stated in some rows and not others, as once, few, many or a class when expanded.

j_gene: TRBJ2-1; d_gene: TRBD2; v_gene: TRBV19; abundance: .; CDR3nt: TGTGCCAGTAGTATAATTTACGGGGCGGGGGACAATGAGCAGTTCTTC; CDR3aa: CASSIIYGAGDNEQFF
j_gene: TRBJ2-7; d_gene: TRBD1; v_gene: TRBV5-5; abundance: .; CDR3nt: TGTGCCAGCAGCCAACCGACAGGGGGGCTCTACGAGCAGTACTTC; CDR3aa: CASSQPTGGLYEQYF
j_gene: TRBJ2-7; d_gene: TRBD1; v_gene: TRBV4-2; abundance: .; CDR3nt: TGTGCCAGCAGCCAAGCCGGGACAGGGGTCTTCTCCTACGAGCAGTACTTC; CDR3aa: CASSQAGTGVFSYEQYF
j_gene: TRBJ2-1; d_gene: .; v_gene: TRBV14; abundance: .; CDR3nt: TGTGCCAGCAGCCATCTTAATGAGCAGTTCTTC; CDR3aa: CASSHLNEQFF
j_gene: TRBJ1-4; d_gene: .; v_gene: TRBV28; abundance: .; CDR3nt: TGTGCCAGCGGAACGGATGATGAAAAACTGTTTTTT; CDR3aa: CASGTDDEKLFF
j_gene: TRBJ2-2; d_gene: TRBD1; v_gene: TRBV7-6; abundance: .; CDR3nt: TGTGCCAGCAGCGTTGGGACAGCTACGTTCACCGGGGAGCTGTTTTTT; CDR3aa: CASSVGTATFTGELFF
j_gene: TRBJ1-2; d_gene: TRBD1; v_gene: TRBV9; abundance: .; CDR3nt: TGTGCCAGCAGCGGGCCGACAGGGGCCTTAGAAGGCTACACCTTC; CDR3aa: CASSGPTGALEGYTF
j_gene: TRBJ1-5; d_gene: .; v_gene: TRBV4-1; abundance: .; CDR3nt: TGCGCCAGCAGCCAAGAGGCCGGGGCGGTGTACCAGCCCCAGCATTTT; CDR3aa: CASSQEAGAVYQPQHF
j_gene: TRBJ2-3; d_gene: TRBD2; v_gene: TRBV7-9; abundance: .; CDR3nt: TGTGCCAGCAGCTTAAGCGGGGATAGCACAGATACGCAGTATTTT; CDR3aa: CASSLSGDSTDTQYF
j_gene: TRBJ1-1; d_gene: .; v_gene: TRBV27; abundance: .; CDR3nt: TGTGCCAGCAGTTTGATCAGGGATCTGCCTACGGGGGCTTTCTTT; CDR3aa: CASSLIRDLPTGAFF
j_gene: TRBJ2-1; d_gene: .; v_gene: TRBV10-3; abundance: .; CDR3nt: TGTGCCATCAGTGAGGCGCCCCTGAGCTCCTACAATGAGCAGTTCTTC; CDR3aa: CAISEAPLSSYNEQFF
j_gene: TRBJ1-5; d_gene: TRBD1; v_gene: TRBV7-8; abundance: .; CDR3nt: TGTGCCAGCAGCTTACTGGGACAGTTTAGCAATCAGCCCCAGCATTTT; CDR3aa: CASSLLGQFSNQPQHF
j_gene: TRBJ2-2; d_gene: TRBD2; v_gene: TRBV28; abundance: .; CDR3nt: TGTGCCAGCAGTGCCCTGGGGGGACTAGCGGACCTGAACACCGGGGAGCTGTTTTTT; CDR3aa: CASSALGGLADLNTGELFF
j_gene: TRBJ2-7; d_gene: .; v_gene: TRBV6-1; abundance: .; CDR3nt: TGTGCCAGCAGTGATATGGGAGAGCAGTACTTC; CDR3aa: CASSDMGEQYF
j_gene: TRBJ1-1; d_gene: .; v_gene: TRBV11-1; abundance: .; CDR3nt: TGTGCCAGCAGCCGTCCCGGAGAGGGAGTGATGACTGAAGCTTTCTTT; CDR3aa: CASSRPGEGVMTEAFF
j_gene: TRBJ2-5; d_gene: .; v_gene: TRBV5-5; abundance: .; CDR3nt: TGTGCCAGCAGCCAAAGGAGGGGTTTAGAGACCCAGTACTTC; CDR3aa: CASSQRRGLETQYF
j_gene: TRBJ2-1; d_gene: TRBD2; v_gene: TRBV6-1; abundance: once; CDR3nt: TGTGCCAGCAGTGAATTGCGGGAGGGCCGCGATGAGCAGTTCTTC; CDR3aa: CASSELREGRDEQFF
j_gene: TRBJ2-7; d_gene: .; v_gene: TRBV3-2; abundance: .; CDR3nt: TGCCCCCAACCCCGCGAGCAGTACTTC; CDR3aa: CPQPREQYF
j_gene: TRBJ2-7; d_gene: TRBD2; v_gene: TRBV6-5; abundance: .; CDR3nt: TGTGCCAGCAGTAAAGGACTAGCGCCGGACGAGCAGTACTTC; CDR3aa: CASSKGLAPDEQYF
j_gene: TRBJ2-2; d_gene: TRBD2; v_gene: TRBV5-1; abundance: .; CDR3nt: TGCGCCAGCAGCCACGGACTAGCGGGAGCTGTCGGGGAGCTGTTTTTT; CDR3aa: CASSHGLAGAVGELFF
j_gene: TRBJ2-1; d_gene: .; v_gene: TRBV7-9; abundance: .; CDR3nt: TGTGCCAGCAGCTCGCGGACTGGGAATGAGCAGTTCTTC; CDR3aa: CASSSRTGNEQFF
j_gene: TRBJ2-1; d_gene: .; v_gene: TRBV28; abundance: .; CDR3nt: TGTGCCAGCAGCCCACCCGGGACGAAACTTCGGGGCAATGAGCAGTTCTTC; CDR3aa: CASSPPGTKLRGNEQFF
j_gene: TRBJ1-1; d_gene: TRBD1; v_gene: TRBV19; abundance: .; CDR3nt: TGTGCCAGTAGTATCTTACCCCGGACAGGGGGTGAAGCTTTCTTT; CDR3aa: CASSILPRTGGEAFF
j_gene: TRBJ2-7; d_gene: TRBD2; v_gene: TRBV7-6; abundance: .; CDR3nt: TGTGCCAGCAGCTTATACCCCGGGACTATTTACGAGCAGTACTTC; CDR3aa: CASSLYPGTIYEQYF
j_gene: TRBJ2-3; d_gene: TRBD2; v_gene: TRBV19; abundance: .; CDR3nt: TGTGCCAGCACCTCCGGGACTAGCGTACTAGTCACAGATACGCAGTATTTT; CDR3aa: CASTSGTSVLVTDTQYF
j_gene: TRBJ2-7; d_gene: TRBD2; v_gene: TRBV5-6; abundance: .; CDR3nt: TGTGCCAGCAGCCAAAGACTAGCCGTCGAGCAGTACTTC; CDR3aa: CASSQRLAVEQYF
j_gene: TRBJ2-1; d_gene: .; v_gene: TRBV9; abundance: .; CDR3nt: TGTGCCAGCAGCTCCAGCAAACGGACTTATTGGAATGAGCAGTTCTTC; CDR3aa: CASSSSKRTYWNEQFF
j_gene: TRBJ2-1; d_gene: .; v_gene: TRBV14; abundance: .; CDR3nt: TGTGCCAGCAGCCAAGATTTCGGCCACGAGCAGTTCTTC; CDR3aa: CASSQDFGHEQFF
j_gene: TRBJ2-1; d_gene: TRBD2; v_gene: TRBV25-1; abundance: .; CDR3nt: TGTGCCTCTGAAGCGGGATCCTACAATGAGCAGTTCTTC; CDR3aa: CASEAGSYNEQFF
j_gene: TRBJ1-3; d_gene: TRBD1; v_gene: TRBV9; abundance: .; CDR3nt: TGTGCCAGCAGCCCTCGACAGGGCCTAATTTCCTCTGGAAACACCATATATTTT; CDR3aa: CASSPRQGLISSGNTIYF
j_gene: TRBJ1-2; d_gene: .; v_gene: TRBV2; abundance: .; CDR3nt: TGTGCCAGCAGTGCGAAAACTTATGGCTACACCTTC; CDR3aa: CASSAKTYGYTF
j_gene: TRBJ2-1; d_gene: .; v_gene: TRBV9; abundance: .; CDR3nt: TGTGCCAGCAGCGTAGAATCAAGCTCCTACAATGAGCAGTTCTTC; CDR3aa: CASSVESSSYNEQFF
j_gene: TRBJ2-7; d_gene: TRBD2; v_gene: TRBV15; abundance: once; CDR3nt: TGTGCCACCAGCCCCAGTTGGGCGTCCACCGGGACTAGCGGGAGGAGCCCCTACGAGCAGTACTTC; CDR3aa: CATSPSWASTGTSGRSPYEQYF
j_gene: TRBJ2-2; d_gene: TRBD1; v_gene: TRBV4-1; abundance: .; CDR3nt: TGCGCCAGCAGCCAGGTCCGGGACAGTAGAAGGGGGGAGCTGTTTTTT; CDR3aa: CASSQVRDSRRGELFF
j_gene: TRBJ1-1; d_gene: .; v_gene: TRBV5-1; abundance: .; CDR3nt: TGCGCCAGCAGCTTGGGGGCCTTCACTGAAGCTTTCTTT; CDR3aa: CASSLGAFTEAFF
j_gene: TRBJ1-5; d_gene: .; v_gene: TRBV6-1; abundance: .; CDR3nt: TGTGCCAGCAGTGGTAGGGGATATCAGCCCCAGCATTTT; CDR3aa: CASSGRGYQPQHF
j_gene: TRBJ2-4; d_gene: .; v_gene: TRBV28; abundance: .; CDR3nt: TGTGCCAGCAGTTTATCGGGGATTGACATTCAGTACTTC; CDR3aa: CASSLSGIDIQYF
j_gene: TRBJ2-1; d_gene: .; v_gene: TRBV5-6; abundance: .; CDR3nt: TGTGCCAGCAGCTTGGCCGCGATCTACAATGAGCAGTTCTTC; CDR3aa: CASSLAAIYNEQFF
j_gene: TRBJ2-7; d_gene: .; v_gene: TRBV19; abundance: few; CDR3nt: TGTGCCAGTAGTATGGGGCTAGCCTACGAGCAGTACTTC; CDR3aa: CASSMGLAYEQYF
j_gene: TRBJ1-5; d_gene: TRBD1; v_gene: TRBV4-1; abundance: .; CDR3nt: TGCGCCAGCAGCCGAAACCTTAGGACAGGGAGCAATCAGCCCCAGCATTTT; CDR3aa: CASSRNLRTGSNQPQHF
j_gene: TRBJ2-3; d_gene: TRBD2; v_gene: TRBV7-9; abundance: .; CDR3nt: TGTGCCAGCAGCTCCCGACTAGCGGACCGCACAGATACGCAGTATTTT; CDR3aa: CASSSRLADRTDTQYF